One and the same sample provided the 9 T cell receptor beta chains below, sequenced in a study of shared clonotypes between healthy human individuals. The repertoire was sequenced with immunoSEQ multiplex PCR; TCRdb's copy has only in-frame clones and lacks some. The table includes over a million clones, 75% to 85% detected once. Material for sequencing was memory CD4+ T cells from PBMCs. The subset was: CD45RA-negative fraction. The source of these receptors is a man aged 18 to 30 in good health. Some clones in this sample may be carry-over from other donors' samples.

Only a few counts were recorded for this clone. The chain uses TRBV6-1 and TRBJ1-2, with TRBD1 matching over 7 bases. The germline V gene encodes CDR1 MNHNS and CDR2 SASEGT. The CDR3 contains 11 residues. The ends lost 6 bases at V and 8 bases at J; junction bases unmatched: 3. The CDR3 DNA reads as TGTGCCAGCAGATGGGACAGAGGCTACACCTTC. Translated, it gives CASRWDRGYTF.

V usage is TRBV19 and J usage is TRBJ1-5, with D hard to call. V was trimmed by 1 base and J by 8 bases, leaving 6 bases between them. Per germline, CDR1 LNHDA and CDR2 SQIVND (reference sequence). The CDR3 runs to 12 residues. The CDR3 DNA is TGTGCCAGTAGTATAGGGCGGGAGCCCCAGCATTTT. Residues: CASSIGREPQHF.

The genes are TRBV9 and TRBJ2-5; TRBD2 aligns across 9 bases. Germline V lookup: CDR1 SGDLS, CDR2 YYNGEE. V was pared by 3 bases and J by 4 bases, with 10 bases of the junction left unmatched. The CDR3 is made up of 16 amino acids. The DNA for the CDR3 is TGTGCCAGCAGCGCCGGCGGCGGGAGGGGGCCAGAGACCCAGTACTTC. Translated: CASSAGGGRGPETQYF.

This clone was counted many times. The sample contains more than one DNA sequence encoding this CDR3. The genes are TRBV28 and TRBJ1-5, with D hard to call. This CDR3 is built from 12 residues. From germline, CDR1 is MDHEN and CDR2 SYDVKM. With 6 bases removed from V and 5 bases from J, the gap between germline ends came to 8 bases. CDR3 loop: CASSSTDQPQHF. The CDR3 DNA reads as TGTGCCAGCAGCTCCACGGATCAGCCCCAGCATTTT.

A note on this clone: The junction departs from germline at one end; a sequencing error may be responsible. The V call is TRBV5-6, the J call TRBJ2-7; 13 bases fit TRBD2. The V gene's germline CDR1 is SGHDT and CDR2 YYEEEE. The CDR3 runs 13 residues. The DNA of the CDR3 is TGCGCCAGCAGACTAGCGGGGGGCCTGGAGCAGTACTTC. It specifies CASRLAGGLEQYF.

In this sample, this clone turned up once. The rearrangement links TRBV7-3 to TRBJ1-2; 10 bases agree with TRBD1. V lost 4 bases, J lost 6 bases, and 8 bases stayed unmatched. The CDR3 covers 15 residues. Germline CDR1 and CDR2: SGHTA and FQGTGA. The CDR3 sequence: CASSSTGTGEDGYTF. CDR3 nucleotide sequence: TGTGCCAGCAGCTCCACCGGGACAGGGGAGGATGGCTACACCTTC.

The rearrangement uses TRBV7-6 and TRBJ1-3, with D possibly being TRBD1 (5 bases). Trimming shortened V by 5 bases and J by 2 bases, and 16 bases separated the two germline ends. Germline CDR1 is SGHVS and CDR2 is FNYEAQ. The CDR3 runs to 16 residues. CDR3 residues: CASSPLRGAPGNTIYF. In DNA form, the CDR3 reads TGTGCCAGCAGCCCCCTCCGAGGGGCCCCTGGAAACACCATATATTTT. The whole variable domain, remainder taken from reference TRBV7-6 and TRBJ1-3, is GAGVSQSPRYKVTKRGQDVALRCDPISGHVSLYWYRQALGQGPEFLTYFNYEAQQDKSGLPNDRFSAERPEGSISTLTIQRTEQRDSAMYRCASSPLRGAPGNTIYFGEGSWLTVV.

This CDR3 reads CASSLMAATKTNYGYTF. The CDR3 DNA is TGCGCCAGCAGCTTGATGGCAGCCACGAAAACTAACTATGGCTACACCTTC. V usage is TRBV5-1 and J usage is TRBJ1-2; D not resolved. CDR3 length: 17 residues. Germline V gene lookup returns CDR1 SGHRS and CDR2 YFSETQ. The germline V and J ends were trimmed by 1 base and 0 bases, with 16 bases remaining between them.

The chain carries TRBV6-8 and TRBJ2-1, with D possibly being TRBD1 (5 bases). Germline values: CDR1 MNHGY, CDR2 SAAAGT. The germline V and J ends were trimmed by 3 bases and 10 bases, with 13 bases remaining between them. The CDR3 runs to 13 residues. DNA for the CDR3: TGTGCCAGCAGTTATATTCAGGGTCGCGAGCAGTTCTTC. It is translated as CASSYIQGREQFF.